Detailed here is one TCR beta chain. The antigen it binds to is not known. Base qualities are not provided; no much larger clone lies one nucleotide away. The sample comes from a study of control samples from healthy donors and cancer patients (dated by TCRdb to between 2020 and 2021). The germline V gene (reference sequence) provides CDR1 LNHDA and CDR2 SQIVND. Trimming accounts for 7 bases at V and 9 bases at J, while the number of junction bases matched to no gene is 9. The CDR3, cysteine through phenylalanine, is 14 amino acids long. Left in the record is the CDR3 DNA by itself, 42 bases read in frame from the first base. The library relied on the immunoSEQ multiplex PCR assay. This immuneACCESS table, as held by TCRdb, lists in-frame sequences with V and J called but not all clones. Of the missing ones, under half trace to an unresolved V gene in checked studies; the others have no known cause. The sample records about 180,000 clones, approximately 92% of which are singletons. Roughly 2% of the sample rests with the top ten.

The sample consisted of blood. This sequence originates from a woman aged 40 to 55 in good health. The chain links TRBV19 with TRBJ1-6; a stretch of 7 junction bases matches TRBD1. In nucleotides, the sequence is TGTGCCAGTACAGAACAGGGGTCTGTTTCACCCCTCCACTTT. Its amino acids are CASTEQGSVSPLHF.